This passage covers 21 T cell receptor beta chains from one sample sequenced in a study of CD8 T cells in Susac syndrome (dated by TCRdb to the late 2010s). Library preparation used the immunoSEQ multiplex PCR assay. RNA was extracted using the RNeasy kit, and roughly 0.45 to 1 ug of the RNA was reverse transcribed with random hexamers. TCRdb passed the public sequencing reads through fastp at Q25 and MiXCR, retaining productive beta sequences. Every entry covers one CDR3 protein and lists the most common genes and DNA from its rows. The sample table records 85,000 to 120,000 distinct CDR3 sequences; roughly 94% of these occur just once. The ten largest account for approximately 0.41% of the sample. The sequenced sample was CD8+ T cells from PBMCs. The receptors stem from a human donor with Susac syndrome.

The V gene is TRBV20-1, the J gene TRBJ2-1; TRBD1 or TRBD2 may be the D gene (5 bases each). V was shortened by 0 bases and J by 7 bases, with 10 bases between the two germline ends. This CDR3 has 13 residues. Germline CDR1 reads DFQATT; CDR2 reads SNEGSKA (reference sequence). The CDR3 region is CSARDGGSNEQFF. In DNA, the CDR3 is TGCAGTGCTAGAGATGGGGGAAGTAATGAGCAGTTCTTC.

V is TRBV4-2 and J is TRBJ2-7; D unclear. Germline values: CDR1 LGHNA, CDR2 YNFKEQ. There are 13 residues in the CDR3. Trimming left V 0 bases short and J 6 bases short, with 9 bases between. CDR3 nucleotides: TGTGCCAGCAGCCAAGAGTTAGCCCTCGAGCAGTACTTC. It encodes CASSQELALEQYF.

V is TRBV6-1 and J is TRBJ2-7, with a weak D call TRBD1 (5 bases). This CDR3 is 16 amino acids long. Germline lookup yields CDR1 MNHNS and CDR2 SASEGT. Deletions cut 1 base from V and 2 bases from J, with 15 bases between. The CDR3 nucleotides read TGTGCCAGCAGTGAAGGGGGCAGGTCAAACGCCTACGAGCAGTACTTC. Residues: CASSEGGRSNAYEQYF.

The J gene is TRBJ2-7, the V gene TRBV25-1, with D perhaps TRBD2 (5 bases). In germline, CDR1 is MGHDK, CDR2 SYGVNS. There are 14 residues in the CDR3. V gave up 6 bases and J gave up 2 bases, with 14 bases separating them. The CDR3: CASRDRRGAYEQYF. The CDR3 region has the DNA TGTGCCAGCAGGGACCGACGGGGTGCCTACGAGCAGTACTTC.

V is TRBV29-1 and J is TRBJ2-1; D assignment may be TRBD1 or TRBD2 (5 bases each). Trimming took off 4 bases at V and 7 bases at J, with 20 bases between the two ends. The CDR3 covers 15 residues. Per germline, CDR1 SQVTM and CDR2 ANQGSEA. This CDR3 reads CSVGPGTTRKNEQFF. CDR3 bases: TGCAGCGTTGGCCCCGGGACCACAAGAAAGAATGAGCAGTTCTTC.

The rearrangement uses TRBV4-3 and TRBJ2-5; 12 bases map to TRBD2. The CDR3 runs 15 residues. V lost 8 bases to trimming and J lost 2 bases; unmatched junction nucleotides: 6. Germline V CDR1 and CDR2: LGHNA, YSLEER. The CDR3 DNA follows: TGCGCCAGCGGGGGAACTAGCGGGGGGCAAGAGACCCAGTACTTC. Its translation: CASGGTSGGQETQYF.

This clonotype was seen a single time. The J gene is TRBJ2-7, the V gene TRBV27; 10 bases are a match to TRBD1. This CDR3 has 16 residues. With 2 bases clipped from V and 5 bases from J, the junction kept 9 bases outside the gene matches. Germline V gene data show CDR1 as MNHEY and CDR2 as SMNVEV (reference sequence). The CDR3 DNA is TGTGCCAGCAGTTTAAGGGCGGGGACAGGGGTCCACGAGCAGTACTTC. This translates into CASSLRAGTGVHEQYF.

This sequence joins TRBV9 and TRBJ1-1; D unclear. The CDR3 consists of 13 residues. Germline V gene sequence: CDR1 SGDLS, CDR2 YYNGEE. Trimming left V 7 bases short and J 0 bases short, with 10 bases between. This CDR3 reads CASSQGVNTEAFF. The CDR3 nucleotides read TGTGCCAGCTCCCAAGGTGTGAACACTGAAGCTTTCTTT.

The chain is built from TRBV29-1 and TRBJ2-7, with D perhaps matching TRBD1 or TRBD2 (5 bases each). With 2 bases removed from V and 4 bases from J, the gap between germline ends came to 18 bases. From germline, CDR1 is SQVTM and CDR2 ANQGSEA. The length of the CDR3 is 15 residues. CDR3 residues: CSVETSDTGTYEQYF. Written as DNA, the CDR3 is TGCAGCGTTGAAACATCAGATACGGGGACGTACGAGCAGTACTTC.

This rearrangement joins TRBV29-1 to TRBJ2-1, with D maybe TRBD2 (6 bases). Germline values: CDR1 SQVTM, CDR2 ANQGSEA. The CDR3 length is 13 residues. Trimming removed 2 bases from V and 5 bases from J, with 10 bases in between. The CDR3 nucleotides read TGCAGCGTTGAATGGGGGACTCACAATGAGCAGTTCTTC. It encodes CSVEWGTHNEQFF.

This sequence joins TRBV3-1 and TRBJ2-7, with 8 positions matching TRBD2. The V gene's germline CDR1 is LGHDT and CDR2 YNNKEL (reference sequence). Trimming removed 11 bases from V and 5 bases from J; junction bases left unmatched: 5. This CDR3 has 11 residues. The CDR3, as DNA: TGTGCCGCCGGGGGGGTCCACGAGCAGTACTTC. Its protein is CAAGGVHEQYF.

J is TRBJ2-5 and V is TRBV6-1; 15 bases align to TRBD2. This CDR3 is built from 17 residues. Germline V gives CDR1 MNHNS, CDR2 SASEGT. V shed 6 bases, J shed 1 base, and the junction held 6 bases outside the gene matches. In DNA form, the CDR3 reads TGTGCCAGCAGAGGGACTAGCGGGGGGCCCTTCCAAGAGACCCAGTACTTC. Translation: CASRGTSGGPFQETQYF.

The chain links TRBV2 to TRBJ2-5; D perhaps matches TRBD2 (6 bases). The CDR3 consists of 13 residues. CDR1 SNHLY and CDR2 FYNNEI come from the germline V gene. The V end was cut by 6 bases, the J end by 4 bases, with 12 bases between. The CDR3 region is CASRDLGGETQYF. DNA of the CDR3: TGTGCCAGCAGGGACTTGGGGGGAGAGACCCAGTACTTC.

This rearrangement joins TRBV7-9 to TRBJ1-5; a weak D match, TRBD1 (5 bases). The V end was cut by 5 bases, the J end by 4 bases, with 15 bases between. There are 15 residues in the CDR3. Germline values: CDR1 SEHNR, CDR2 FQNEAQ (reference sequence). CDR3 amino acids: CASSAEGQSNQPQHF. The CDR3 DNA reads TGTGCCAGCAGCGCTGAGGGGCAGTCAAATCAGCCCCAGCATTTT.

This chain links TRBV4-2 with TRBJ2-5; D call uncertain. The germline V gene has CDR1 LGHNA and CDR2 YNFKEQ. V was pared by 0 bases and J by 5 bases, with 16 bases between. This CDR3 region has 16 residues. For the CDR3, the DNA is TGTGCCAGCAGCCAAGAGAGCTCGACTGGCTTCGAGACCCAGTACTTC. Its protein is CASSQESSTGFETQYF.

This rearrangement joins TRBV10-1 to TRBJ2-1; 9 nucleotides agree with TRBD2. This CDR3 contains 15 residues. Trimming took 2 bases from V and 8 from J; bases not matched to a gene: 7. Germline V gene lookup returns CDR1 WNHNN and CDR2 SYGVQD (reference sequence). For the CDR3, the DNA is TGCGCCAGCAGTGAGGTTGCGGGGGGGAAGTATGAGCAGTTCTTC. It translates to CASSEVAGGKYEQFF.

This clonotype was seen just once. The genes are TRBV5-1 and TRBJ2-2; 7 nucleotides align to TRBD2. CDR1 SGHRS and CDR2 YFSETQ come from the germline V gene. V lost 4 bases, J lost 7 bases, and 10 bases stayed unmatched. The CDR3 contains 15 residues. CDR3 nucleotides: TGCGCCAGCAGCATCGGGACTATCCCCAGCGGGGAGCTGTTTTTT. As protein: CASSIGTIPSGELFF.

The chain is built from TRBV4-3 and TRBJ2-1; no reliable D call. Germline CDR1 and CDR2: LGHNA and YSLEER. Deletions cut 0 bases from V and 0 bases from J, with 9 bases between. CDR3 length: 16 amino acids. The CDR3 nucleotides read TGCGCCAGCAGCCAAGATCCCCCGAGCTCCTACAATGAGCAGTTCTTC. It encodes CASSQDPPSSYNEQFF.

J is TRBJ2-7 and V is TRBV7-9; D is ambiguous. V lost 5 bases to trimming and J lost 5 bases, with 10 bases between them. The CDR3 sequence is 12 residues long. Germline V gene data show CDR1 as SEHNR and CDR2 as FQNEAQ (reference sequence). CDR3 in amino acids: CASSPRRDEQYF. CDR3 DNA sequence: TGTGCCAGCAGCCCTCGAAGGGACGAGCAGTACTTC.

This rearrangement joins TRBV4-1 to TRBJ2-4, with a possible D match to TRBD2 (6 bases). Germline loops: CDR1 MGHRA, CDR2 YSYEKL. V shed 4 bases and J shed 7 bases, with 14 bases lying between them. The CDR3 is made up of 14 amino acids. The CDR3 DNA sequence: TGCGCCAGCAGCCCCTGGGGAGGTGGGAACATTCAGTACTTC. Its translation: CASSPWGGGNIQYF.

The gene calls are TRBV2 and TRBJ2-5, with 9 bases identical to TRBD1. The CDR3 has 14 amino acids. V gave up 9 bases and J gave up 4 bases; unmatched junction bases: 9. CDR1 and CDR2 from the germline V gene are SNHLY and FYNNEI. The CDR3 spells CASVLPDRGETQYF. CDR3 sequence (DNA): TGTGCCAGTGTCCTCCCGGACAGGGGAGAGACCCAGTACTTC.